This T cell receptor (beta chain) was obtained from a study of OX40 agonist ivuxolimab in advanced cancers. For the study at large: Every patient in dose escalation had hepatocellular carcinoma, melanoma, renal cell or head and neck cancer. Two cutaneous melanoma patients and one hepatocellular carcinoma patient, three in all, had partial responses.

The CDR3 length is 14 residues. Germline V CDR1 and CDR2: GTSNPN, SVGIG (reference sequence). V lost 5 bases, J lost 7 bases, and 18 bases lay in between. Study outcomes and limitations: More expanded clones were found, on average, in CD8+ than in CD4+ T cells.

Only one count was recorded for this clone. Its antigen is still unknown. The repertoire was sequenced with immunoSEQ multiplex PCR; TCRdb's copy has only in-frame clones and lacks some. The top ten hold approximately 22% of the sample, which has fewer than 30,000 clones, about nine tenths seen once. The gene calls are TRBV30 and TRBJ1-5, with D possibly being TRBD1 (5 bases). The sequence derives from an adult with an advanced solid tumor such as melanoma, head and neck, liver or kidney cancer. Material: CD4+ or CD8+ T cells sorted from blood, obtained in a trial of the OX40 agonist ivuxolimab. The CDR3 bases are TGTGCCTGGGCCCGGGGGGGGACGGAACAGCCCCAGCATTTT. This translates into CAWARGGTEQPQHF.